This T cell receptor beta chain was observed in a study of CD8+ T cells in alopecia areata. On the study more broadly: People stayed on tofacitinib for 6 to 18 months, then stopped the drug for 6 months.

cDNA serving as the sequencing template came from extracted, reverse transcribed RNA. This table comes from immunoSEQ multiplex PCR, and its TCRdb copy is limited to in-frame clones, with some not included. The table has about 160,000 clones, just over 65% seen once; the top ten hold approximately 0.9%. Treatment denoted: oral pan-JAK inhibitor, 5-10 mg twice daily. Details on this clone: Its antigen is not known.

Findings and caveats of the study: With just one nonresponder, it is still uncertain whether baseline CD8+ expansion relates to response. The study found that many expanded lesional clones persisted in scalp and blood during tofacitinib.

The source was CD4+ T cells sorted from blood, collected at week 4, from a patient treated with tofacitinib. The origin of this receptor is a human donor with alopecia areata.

The CDR3 sequence: CSAAAGTGYGYTF. The DNA of the CDR3 is TGCAGCGCCGCCGCCGGGACGGGCTATGGCTACACCTTC. This sequence joins TRBV29-1 and TRBJ1-2; D might be TRBD1 (5 bases). V was clipped by 7 bases and J by 4 bases, with 16 bases between them. The CDR3 has 13 amino acids. Germline V lookup: CDR1 SQVTM, CDR2 ANQGSEA.